This TCR beta chain was captured by sequencing in a study of OX40 agonist ivuxolimab in advanced cancers. Background on the study: The dose of intravenous ivuxolimab that patients received every 2 weeks ranged from 0.01 to 10 mg/kg.

The V end lost 3 bases, the J end lost 12 bases, and 11 bases lay between the germline ends. CDR3 length equals 11 residues. Germline assignment: CDR1 DFQATT and CDR2 SNEGSKA (reference sequence). This clone was observed a handful of times. Some clones are missing from TCRdb's copy, which holds only in-frame ones; the method was immunoSEQ multiplex PCR. Here the sample spans more than 85,000 clones, about 86% being singletons. Sequenced here: CD4+ or CD8+ T cells sorted from blood, sampled in a trial of the OX40 agonist ivuxolimab. The receptor's source is an adult with an advanced solid tumor such as melanoma, head and neck, liver or kidney cancer. The V and J genes are TRBV20-1 and TRBJ1-4; D gene unclear. The CDR3 bases are TGCAGTGCTAGTGGCCAGACGGAACTGTTTTTT. It yields the protein CSASGQTELFF.